This TCR beta chain was found in a study of blood T cell repertoires in COVID-19. Overall study context: Collection of acute and convalescent COVID-19 samples took place in the United States, Italy and Spain.

Profiling relied on immunoSEQ multiplex PCR, and the TCRdb table lists in-frame clones only, not all of them. The sample carries some 180,000 clones, more than 65% recorded once. Looked up from germline, CDR1 is ENHRY and CDR2 is SYGVKD. The V segment lost 7 bases and the J segment 1 base; nucleotides outside the gene matches: 8. The CDR3 is 16 residues long. The clonotype originates from a man in his 70s with active or convalescent COVID-19. Sample: peripheral blood. The chain recombines TRBV10-3 with TRBJ2-7, with TRBD1 identical over 12 bases. DNA for the CDR3: TGTGCCATCACCAGGGACAGGGGGCGGATGTCCTACGAGCAGTACTTC. It yields the protein CAITRDRGRMSYEQYF.